What follows are 26 T cell receptor beta chains derived from one specimen sequenced in a study of cytomegalovirus exposure and HLA in healthy donors. This table comes from immunoSEQ multiplex PCR, and its TCRdb copy is limited to in-frame clones, with some not included. The data contain tens of thousands of clones, about 96% of them singletons. Sequenced material: PBMCs. The receptor set was obtained from a man between 18 and 29 years old in good health and CMV-seropositive.

V is TRBV28 and J is TRBJ2-7, with 7 bases that match TRBD2. J was trimmed by 4 bases and V by 4 bases; bases with no gene match: 7. This CDR3 has 14 amino acids. Germline CDR1 and CDR2: MDHEN and SYDVKM. CDR3 residues: CASSSRGDGYEQYF. Here the CDR3 DNA reads TGTGCCAGCAGTTCCCGGGGGGACGGGTACGAGCAGTACTTC.

V usage is TRBV6-1 and J usage is TRBJ2-3; the D is unclear. The CDR3 sequence is 13 residues long. The V gene lost 2 bases and the J gene lost 4 bases, with 7 bases spanning the gap. Germline CDR1 is MNHNS and CDR2 is SASEGT. CDR3 nucleotide sequence: TGTGCCAGCAGTGAAACGAGGCCAGATACGCAGTATTTT. It specifies CASSETRPDTQYF.

This rearrangement joins TRBV10-1 to TRBJ1-2; D is perhaps TRBD1 (6 bases). V dropped 8 bases and J dropped 2 bases, with 9 bases sitting between them. The CDR3 extends over 12 amino acids. In germline, CDR1 is WNHNN, CDR2 SYGVQD (reference sequence). CDR3 protein: CASLRGNYGYTF. Here the CDR3 DNA reads TGCGCCAGCTTGAGGGGGAACTATGGCTACACCTTC.

The V gene is TRBV6-1, the J gene TRBJ2-7, with D tentatively TRBD1 (5 bases). The CDR3 is made up of 14 amino acids. V was pared by 2 bases and J by 2 bases, with 10 bases between. CDR1 is MNHNS and CDR2 is SASEGT in the germline V gene. The CDR3 DNA follows: TGTGCCAGCAGTGAACGGACAAGCACCTACGAGCAGTACTTC. Protein sequence: CASSERTSTYEQYF.

The chain combines TRBV4-1 with TRBJ2-7; TRBD1 agrees at 9 bases. The CDR3 length is 14 residues. Germline V gene lookup returns CDR1 MGHRA and CDR2 YSYEKL. The V segment lost 8 bases and the J segment 3 bases; nucleotides outside the gene matches: 8. The CDR3 DNA reads as TGCGCCAGCGCACAACCGGGACAGGGCTACGAGCAGTACTTC. Its translation: CASAQPGQGYEQYF.

This chain uses TRBV7-9 with TRBJ1-4; 8 positions agree with TRBD1. The CDR3 sequence is 13 residues long. The germline V gene encodes CDR1 SEHNR and CDR2 FQNEAQ (reference sequence). V lost 6 bases and J lost 6; bases outside the gene matches: 3. The CDR3 DNA reads TGTGCCAGCAGGTCAGGGGGCGATGAAAAACTGTTTTTT. Encoded protein: CASRSGGDEKLFF.

The V gene is TRBV10-3, the J gene TRBJ2-7, with 12 bases identical to TRBD1. The CDR3 sequence is 15 residues long. Germline loops: CDR1 ENHRY, CDR2 SYGVKD. With V trimmed by 6 bases and J by 6 bases, 9 bases remained unmatched. The CDR3 region is CAISAGTGGGSEQYF. The DNA of the CDR3 is TGTGCCATCAGCGCTGGGACAGGGGGCGGGAGCGAGCAGTACTTC.

This clone was detected a few times. The chain uses TRBV27 and TRBJ1-2; 9 bases are shared with TRBD1. The CDR3 has 15 residues. The J segment lost 5 bases and the V segment lost 4 bases, leaving 8 bases of the junction unmatched. The germline V gene has CDR1 MNHEY and CDR2 SMNVEV (reference sequence). DNA of the CDR3: TGTGCCAGCAGTTCGGGACAGGGAATTTTGTATGGCTACACCTTC. Protein: CASSSGQGILYGYTF.

The genes are TRBV7-9 and TRBJ1-1; the D is unclear. V was shortened by 1 base and J by 3 bases, with 9 bases between the two germline ends. CDR3 size: 14 residues. Germline V gives CDR1 SEHNR, CDR2 FQNEAQ (reference sequence). The DNA for the CDR3 is TGTGCCAGCAGCTTAGGAGGCGCATACACTGAAGCTTTCTTT. As protein: CASSLGGAYTEAFF.

This chain links TRBV11-2 with TRBJ2-7; 10 bases align to TRBD1. V shed 4 bases and J 5 bases; nucleotides not matched to a gene: 8. Germline V lookup: CDR1 SGHAT, CDR2 FQNNGV. This CDR3 has 15 amino acids. This CDR3 is CASSYPGQGFHEQYF. CDR3 DNA sequence: TGTGCCAGCAGCTATCCGGGACAGGGGTTCCACGAGCAGTACTTC.

The rearrangement joins TRBV2 to TRBJ2-3; 10 positions agree with TRBD2. CDR3 length equals 18 residues. CDR1 and CDR2 (germline): SNHLY, FYNNEI. After removal of 2 bases from V and 4 bases from J, the junction contained 12 bases not matched to a gene. CDR3: CASSERASGSVVADTQYF. The DNA for the CDR3 is TGTGCCAGCAGTGAACGGGCTAGCGGGAGTGTGGTCGCAGATACGCAGTATTTT.

V is TRBV12-5 and J is TRBJ1-1; D is possibly TRBD1 (5 bases). Trimming removed 5 bases at V and 3 bases at J, with 22 bases between. The CDR3 covers 17 residues. Per the germline V gene, CDR1 is LGHNT and CDR2 is FRNRAP. CDR3 sequence reads: CASGLAGEVAKDTEAFF. In nucleotides, the CDR3 is TGTGCTAGTGGTCTCGCGGGGGAGGTAGCGAAGGACACTGAAGCTTTCTTT. The full variable domain, rest sourced from reference TRBV12-5 and TRBJ1-1, is DARVTQTPRHKVTEMGQEVTMRCQPILGHNTVFWYRQTMMQGLELLAYFRNRAPLDDSGMPKDRFSAEMPDATLATLKIQPSEPRDSAVYFCASGLAGEVAKDTEAFFGQGTRLTVV.

The chain has TRBV30 and TRBJ2-2; possibly TRBD2 for D (6 bases). The CDR3 covers 18 residues. The V end lost 0 bases, the J end lost 5 bases, and 22 bases lay between the germline ends. Germline values: CDR1 GTSNPN, CDR2 SVGIG (reference sequence). The CDR3 loop reads CAWSVLPPGRWGTGELFF. The CDR3 DNA reads as TGTGCCTGGAGTGTACTCCCTCCGGGGAGGTGGGGGACCGGGGAGCTGTTTTTT.

This clone was seen a handful of times. The CDR3 DNA follows: TGCGCCAGCAGCCATTACGGACAGGGGTACGAGCAGTACTTC. This codes for CASSHYGQGYEQYF. J is TRBJ2-7 and V is TRBV4-1; 9 bases are shared with TRBD1. This CDR3 contains 14 residues. Germline V gene sequence: CDR1 MGHRA, CDR2 YSYEKL. Trimming removed 3 bases from V and 4 bases from J; junction bases left unmatched: 4.

This clone showed up just a few times. The gene calls are TRBV2 and TRBJ1-1; the D gene is possibly TRBD1 (5 bases). The CDR3 runs 11 residues. Germline CDR1 is SNHLY and CDR2 is FYNNEI. Trimming took 10 bases from V and 1 from J, leaving 7 bases between them. This chain's CDR3 is CANTGNTEAFF. The CDR3 bases are TGTGCCAACACAGGGAACACTGAAGCTTTCTTT.

The chain couples TRBV4-1 to TRBJ2-3; D perhaps matches TRBD1 (6 bases). V dropped 1 base and J dropped 4 bases, with 18 bases sitting between them. Germline CDR1 and CDR2: MGHRA and YSYEKL. CDR3 size: 17 residues. The CDR3 here is CASSQAEVDRLPDTQYF. The CDR3 DNA is TGCGCCAGCAGCCAAGCCGAGGTAGACAGGCTCCCAGATACGCAGTATTTT.

V usage is TRBV18 and J usage is TRBJ1-1, with D maybe TRBD1 (5 bases). The V and J ends lost 4 bases and 1 base respectively, with 10 bases between them. Germline V gives CDR1 KGHSH, CDR2 LQKENI. The CDR3 has 14 amino acids. The CDR3 protein is CASSRSGANTEAFF. The CDR3 region has the DNA TGTGCCAGCTCACGCTCTGGGGCGAACACTGAAGCTTTCTTT.

The chain uses TRBV6-5 and TRBJ1-2; 7 bases agree with TRBD1. V shed 0 bases and J 6 bases; nucleotides not matched to a gene: 4. The length of the CDR3 is 14 residues. The germline V gene encodes CDR1 MNHEY and CDR2 SVGAGI. CDR3 residues: CASSYSTGENGYTF. CDR3 sequence (DNA): TGTGCCAGCAGTTACTCTACAGGGGAGAATGGCTACACCTTC.

The V and J genes are TRBV5-5 and TRBJ1-2; a weak D match, TRBD1 (5 bases). This CDR3 has 12 amino acids. V was shortened by 0 bases and J by 8 bases, with 8 bases between the two germline ends. CDR1 is SGHKS and CDR2 is YYEKEE in the germline V gene (reference sequence). CDR3 protein: CASSLAGGGYTF. The CDR3 DNA follows: TGTGCCAGCAGCTTGGCGGGGGGGGGCTACACCTTC.

The chain carries TRBV7-9 and TRBJ2-7, with a possible D match to TRBD1 (6 bases). Trimming left V 4 bases short and J 3 bases short, with 16 bases between. The length of the CDR3 is 15 residues. The germline gives CDR1 SEHNR, CDR2 FQNEAQ (reference sequence). This CDR3 is CASSSPAGTIYEQYF. In DNA form, the CDR3 reads TGTGCCAGCAGCTCCCCAGCCGGGACAATCTACGAGCAGTACTTC.

This clone was found once. This chain joins TRBV11-3 and TRBJ2-2; possible D gene TRBD2, 7 bases. The CDR3 runs 19 residues. Germline lookup yields CDR1 SGHNT and CDR2 YENEEA. Trimming left V 2 bases short and J 4 bases short, with 23 bases between. The CDR3 DNA follows: TGTGCCAGCAGCTTATTCCCCCTCGAGGCAGGGGAGGGCACCGGGGAGCTGTTTTTT. Translation gives CASSLFPLEAGEGTGELFF.

The chain couples TRBV5-1 to TRBJ2-7; D gene ambiguous. Deletions cut 7 bases from V and 6 bases from J, with 11 bases between. Germline CDR1 and CDR2: SGHRS and YFSETQ. The CDR3 runs to 11 residues. The CDR3 loop reads CASSSLSEQYF. Here the CDR3 DNA reads TGCGCCAGCTCCTCTTTATCCGAGCAGTACTTC.

The chain employs TRBV9 and TRBJ2-7, with 9 bases that match TRBD1. Germline lookup yields CDR1 SGDLS and CDR2 YYNGEE. The V gene end was trimmed by 4 bases and the J gene end by 6 bases; junction bases not matched to a gene: 11. CDR3 length: 15 residues. The CDR3 nucleotides are TGTGCCAGCAGCCTCGGTCCCGGGACAGGGATCGAGCAGTACTTC. Translated: CASSLGPGTGIEQYF.

The rearrangement uses TRBV25-1 and TRBJ1-4, with a tentative D call TRBD1 (5 bases). The germline V and J ends were trimmed by 1 base and 1 base, with 7 bases remaining between them. Germline V gene sequence: CDR1 MGHDK, CDR2 SYGVNS. The CDR3 has 15 residues. The CDR3 sequence is CASSEWGGTNEKLFF. In nucleotides, the CDR3 is TGTGCCAGCAGTGAATGGGGGGGAACTAATGAAAAACTGTTTTTT.

This chain uses TRBV19 with TRBJ2-5; a weak D match, TRBD1 (7 bases). The CDR3 is 14 residues long. Germline V CDR1 and CDR2: LNHDA, SQIVND (reference sequence). V shed 5 bases and J shed 1 base, with 11 bases lying between them. CDR3 in DNA: TGTGCCAGTAGTCGACAGGGAGGCCAAGAGACCCAGTACTTC. It yields the protein CASSRQGGQETQYF. Based on the CDR3 plus reference TRBV19 and TRBJ2-5, the full variable domain is DGGITQSPKYLFRKEGQNVTLSCEQNLNHDAMYWYRQDPGQGLRLIYYSQIVNDFQKGDIAEGYSVSREKKESFPLTVTSAQKNPTAFYLCASSRQGGQETQYFGPGTRLLVL.

This clone was recorded only once. The chain has TRBV9 and TRBJ2-1, with TRBD2 matching over 8 bases. This CDR3 has 12 residues. The germline CDR1 and CDR2 sequences are SGDLS and YYNGEE. Unmatched junction bases numbered 4, after V lost 7 bases and J lost 7 bases. The CDR3 nucleotides read TGTGCCAGCTCCCAGCGGGGGAATGAGCAGTTCTTC. Amino acid sequence: CASSQRGNEQFF.